The present TCR beta chain was sequenced within a study of early T cells in non-severe SARS-CoV-2 infection. V shed 5 bases and J shed 6 bases, with 13 bases lying between them. CDR1 and CDR2 (germline): SGHAT, FQNNGV. The CDR3 extends over 14 amino acids. TCRdb reprocessed the 5' RACE reads with MiXCR, giving one entry per CDR3 protein. In the table there are tens of thousands of distinct CDR3 sequences, 5.5% to 7.5% of which are singletons. The specimen sequenced was whole blood. The receptor was isolated from an adult who was a healthcare worker with PCR-confirmed SARS-CoV-2 infection or an uninfected control (not recorded which). The rearrangement links TRBV11-2 to TRBJ2-2; D tentatively reads TRBD1 or TRBD2 (5 bases each). The CDR3 here is CASSPIRDAGELFF. For the CDR3, the DNA is TGTGCCAGCAGCCCGATCCGGGACGCCGGGGAGCTGTTTTTT.